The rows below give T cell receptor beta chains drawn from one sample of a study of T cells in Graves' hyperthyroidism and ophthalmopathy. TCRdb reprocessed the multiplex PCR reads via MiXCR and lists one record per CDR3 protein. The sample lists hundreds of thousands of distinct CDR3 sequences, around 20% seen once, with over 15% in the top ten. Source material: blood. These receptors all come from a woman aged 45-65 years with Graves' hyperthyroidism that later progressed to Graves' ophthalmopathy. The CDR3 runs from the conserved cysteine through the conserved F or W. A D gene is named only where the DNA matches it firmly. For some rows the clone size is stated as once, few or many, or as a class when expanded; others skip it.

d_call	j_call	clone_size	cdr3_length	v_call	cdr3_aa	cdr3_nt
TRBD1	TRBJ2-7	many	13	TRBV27	CASRGTDSYEQYF	TGTGCCAGCAGAGGGACAGACTCCTACGAGCAGTACTTC
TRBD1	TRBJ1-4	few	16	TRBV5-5	CASSLLGGVSAEKLFF	TGTGCCAGCAGCTTGTTAGGGGGCGTATCGGCTGAAAAACTGTTTTTT
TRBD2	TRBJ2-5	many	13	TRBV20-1	CSAQTSGQETQYF	TGCAGTGCTCAGACTAGCGGCCAAGAGACCCAGTACTTC
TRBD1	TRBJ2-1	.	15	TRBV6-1	CASSEVGTGVHEQFF	TGTGCCAGCAGTGAAGTAGGGACAGGGGTCCATGAGCAGTTCTTC
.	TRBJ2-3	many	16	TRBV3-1	CASSQGRGGTTDTQYF	TGTGCCAGCAGCCAAGGACGAGGAGGGACCACAGATACGCAGTATTTT
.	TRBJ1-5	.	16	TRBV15	CATSRDEGNSNQPQHF	TGTGCCACCAGCAGAGATGAAGGAAATAGCAATCAGCCCCAGCATTTT
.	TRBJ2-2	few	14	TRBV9	CASNSLQGTGELFF	TGTGCCAGCAACTCTCTCCAGGGTACCGGGGAGCTGTTTTTT
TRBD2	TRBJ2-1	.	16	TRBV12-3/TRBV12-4	CASSSPGAGGSTEQFF	TGTGCCAGCAGTTCCCCCGGGGCGGGGGGCTCCACTGAGCAGTTCTTC
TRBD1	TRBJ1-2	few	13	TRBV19	CASRDRQSYGYTF	TGTGCCAGTAGGGACAGGCAGTCCTATGGCTACACCTTC
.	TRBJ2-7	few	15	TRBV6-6	CASSYSTGSPYEQYF	TGTGCCAGCAGTTACTCGACGGGGTCCCCCTACGAGCAGTACTTC
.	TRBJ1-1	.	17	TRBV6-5	CASSYSSQRSLRTEAFF	TGTGCCAGCAGTTACTCTAGCCAGCGTTCTCTTCGGACTGAAGCTTTCTTT
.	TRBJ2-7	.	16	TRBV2	CASSPHGEAGSDEQYF	TGTGCCAGCAGTCCCCACGGGGAGGCTGGATCTGACGAGCAGTACTTC
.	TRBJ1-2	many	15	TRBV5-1	CASTDDVGASYGYTF	TGCGCCAGCACCGATGACGTCGGGGCCAGCTATGGCTACACCTTC
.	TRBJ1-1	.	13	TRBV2	CASSEGWDTEAFF	TGTGCCAGCAGTGAGGGGTGGGACACTGAAGCTTTCTTT
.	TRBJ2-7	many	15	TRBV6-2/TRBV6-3	CASSTLRLPPYEQYF	TGTGCCAGCAGTACCCTAAGACTCCCTCCCTACGAGCAGTACTTC
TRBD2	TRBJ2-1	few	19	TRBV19	CASSIGTSGGARMINEQFF	TGTGCCAGTAGTATAGGGACTAGCGGGGGGGCCAGAATGATTAATGAGCAGTTCTTC
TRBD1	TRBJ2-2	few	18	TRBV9	CASSSRPGQGAVTGELFF	TGTGCCAGCAGCTCAAGACCGGGACAGGGGGCGGTCACCGGGGAGCTGTTTTTT
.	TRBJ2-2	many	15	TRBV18	CASSPDRTHTGELFF	TGTGCCAGCTCACCAGACAGGACCCACACCGGGGAGCTGTTTTTT
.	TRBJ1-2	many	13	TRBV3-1	CASSQRSFYGYTF	TGTGCCAGCAGCCAAAGAAGTTTCTATGGCTACACCTTC
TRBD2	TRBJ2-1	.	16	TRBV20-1	CSAPSERGASYNEQFF	TGCAGTGCCCCAAGCGAGCGGGGGGCTTCCTACAATGAGCAGTTCTTC
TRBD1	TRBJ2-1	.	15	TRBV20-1	CSAGNNRGNYNEQFF	TGCAGTGCTGGGAATAACAGGGGAAACTACAATGAGCAGTTCTTC
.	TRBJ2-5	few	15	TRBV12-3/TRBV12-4	CASSSTGMGQETQYF	TGTGCCAGCAGTTCTACAGGGATGGGGCAAGAGACCCAGTACTTC
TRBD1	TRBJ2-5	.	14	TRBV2	CASSGQGELETQYF	TGTGCCAGCAGTGGCCAGGGGGAATTAGAGACCCAGTACTTC
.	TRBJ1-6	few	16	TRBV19	CASSIHRTAYNSPLHF	TGTGCCAGTAGTATACACAGGACAGCATATAATTCACCCCTCCACTTT
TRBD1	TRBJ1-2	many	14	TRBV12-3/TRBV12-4	CASSPGGGNYGYTF	TGTGCCAGCAGCCCCGGAGGGGGCAACTATGGCTACACCTTC
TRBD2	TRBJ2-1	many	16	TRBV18	CASSPPSGGAYNEQFF	TGTGCCAGCTCACCGCCGAGCGGGGGGGCTTACAATGAGCAGTTCTTC
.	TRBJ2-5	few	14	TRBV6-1	CASRASASVETQYF	TGTGCCAGCAGAGCGTCCGCCTCCGTCGAGACCCAGTACTTC
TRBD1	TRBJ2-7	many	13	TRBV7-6	CASKQGSNDEQYF	TGTGCCAGCAAACAGGGGTCCAACGACGAGCAGTACTTC